This T cell receptor beta chain was captured in a study of blood T cell repertoires in COVID-19. Data came from immunoSEQ multiplex PCR; TCRdb stores just in-frame clones and leaves some out. The data show more than 150,000 clones, around 80% seen once. This clone appeared many times. Trimming stripped 7 bases from V and 0 bases from J, with 9 bases between. Germline CDR1 and CDR2: MRHNA and SNTAGT. The CDR3 length is 14 residues. The chain joins TRBV6-4 to TRBJ2-2; D unclear. This clonotype was obtained from a woman aged 45-65 years who had recovered from COVID-19. Sequenced material: PBMCs or T cells enriched from blood (not recorded which). The CDR3 is CASTEVANTGELFF. The CDR3 DNA sequence: TGTGCCAGCACCGAAGTAGCGAACACCGGGGAGCTGTTTTTT.